This T cell receptor beta chain was recorded in a study of cytomegalovirus exposure and HLA in healthy donors. Whole-study results and caveats: It was reported that the classifier diagnosed cytomegalovirus status with high specificity and sensitivity in both the original and validation cohorts. Analyses of presence/absence relied on an assumption of roughly uniform sequencing depth across donors.

The PCR was carried out with 60 Vbeta primers and 13 Jbeta primers. Only in-frame clones appear in the TCRdb table, and some are missing; sequencing was by immunoSEQ multiplex PCR. The sample includes about 70,000 clones, approximately 60% of them seen just once. V lost 6 bases and J lost 3; bases outside the gene matches: 10. There are 16 residues in the CDR3. Germline CDR1 reads SNHLY; CDR2 reads FYNNEI. In this sample, this clone turned up a few times. The target antigen is unknown. The clonotype was recovered from a man aged 25 to 40 in good health and CMV-seronegative. The gene calls are TRBV2 and TRBJ1-4, with 7 bases matching TRBD1. Sample: PBMCs. The CDR3 DNA reads TGTGCCAGCAGAATGACTACAGGGGCACCTAATGAAAAACTGTTTTTT. This gives the protein CASRMTTGAPNEKLFF.